These 18 T cell receptor beta chains originate from one sample sequenced in a study of T cells after yellow fever vaccination. MiXCR, run by TCRdb on the 5' RACE reads, gives a single entry per CDR3 protein. The repertoire holds 450,000 to 600,000 distinct CDR3 sequences, with less than 15% as singletons. The material sequenced was PBMCs, taken on the day of the yellow fever booster vaccination. The receptors here all came from a man aged 30 to 39 who received the YFV17D yellow fever vaccine.

This clonotype was observed a handful of times. The junction does not match germline at one end; this may be a read error. The chain combines TRBV6-1 with TRBJ2-2; TRBD2 is a possible D gene (5 bases). The CDR3 has 14 amino acids. Germline CDR1 MNHNS, CDR2 SASEGT. The CDR3 loop is CASRELGNAGELFF. The DNA of the CDR3 is TGTGCCAGCAGAGAACTAGGGAACGCCGGGGAGCTGTTTTTT.

The chain recombines TRBV20-1 with TRBJ2-6; D is ambiguous. There are 15 residues in the CDR3. Germline CDR1 DFQATT, CDR2 SNEGSKA (reference sequence). V was cut by 6 bases and J by 4 bases, with 16 bases left in between. CDR3 coding DNA: TGCAGTGCCATCTCTCAAGAAAGGGGGGCCAACGTCCTGACTTTC. Its protein product is CSAISQERGANVLTF.

A few counts support this clonotype. A read error may account for a junction end that differs from germline. The V call is TRBV20-1, the J call TRBJ2-1; 7 nucleotides align to TRBD2. Germline CDR1 DFQATT, CDR2 SNEGSKA (reference sequence). This CDR3 comprises 16 residues. The CDR3 nucleotides are TGCTGTGCTATCCGGCGGGAGATCTGGGGCTTGAATGAGCAGTTCTTC. This codes for CCAIRREIWGLNEQFF.

The V call is TRBV4-3, the J call TRBJ2-7; 10 bases are shared with TRBD1. V lost 1 base to trimming and J lost 2 bases; unmatched junction nucleotides: 5. CDR3 length: 16 residues. In germline, CDR1 is LGHNA, CDR2 YSLEER. CDR3 region: CASSQAGQGFTYEQYF. The CDR3 DNA follows: TGCGCCAGCAGCCAAGCGGGACAGGGGTTCACCTACGAGCAGTACTTC.

There are a few counts of this clonotype. The rearrangement links TRBV7-2 to TRBJ1-1, with D possibly matching TRBD1 (5 bases). The ends were cut back, 5 bases at V and 7 bases at J, with 23 bases in the middle. The CDR3 extends over 16 amino acids. Germline CDR1 SGHTA, CDR2 FQGNSA. CDR3 loop: CASSRDGGGRWVEAFF. The CDR3 bases are TGTGCCAGCAGCCGCGATGGCGGGGGAAGGTGGGTTGAAGCTTTCTTT.

CDR3 residues: CASSPSRPTGELFF. The CDR3 nucleotides read TGTGCCAGCTCACCAAGCAGGCCAACCGGGGAGCTGTTTTTT. The genes are TRBV18 and TRBJ2-2; D remains unclear. V was pared by 2 bases and J by 5 bases, with 9 bases between. The length of the CDR3 is 14 residues. Per the germline V gene, CDR1 is KGHSH and CDR2 is LQKENI.

The rearrangement links TRBV5-1 to TRBJ1-3; D unclear. V was pared by 4 bases and J by 4 bases, with 15 bases between. CDR3 size: 15 residues. CDR1 is SGHRS and CDR2 is YFSETQ in the germline V gene. The CDR3 protein is CASSETLAGGNTIYF. The DNA of the CDR3 is TGCGCCAGCAGCGAGACACTTGCTGGAGGAAACACCATATATTTT.

This clonotype was picked up a small number of times. V usage is TRBV20-1 and J usage is TRBJ2-3; 8 nucleotides align to TRBD2. Germline lookup yields CDR1 DFQATT and CDR2 SNEGSKA (reference sequence). V lost 5 bases, J lost 9 bases, and 10 bases stayed unmatched. The CDR3 is 13 amino acids. DNA for the CDR3: TGCAGTGCTCCGAGCGGGAGTCTGTACACGCAGTATTTT. It yields the protein CSAPSGSLYTQYF.

This clonotype was picked up a small number of times. The chain combines TRBV20-1 with TRBJ2-2; D is uncertain. The germline V gene encodes CDR1 DFQATT and CDR2 SNEGSKA (reference sequence). The CDR3 is 13 amino acids. V gave up 0 bases and J gave up 4 bases, with 6 bases separating them. The CDR3 sequence is CSARDLSTGELFF. CDR3 nucleotides: TGCAGTGCTAGAGATTTGTCCACCGGGGAGCTGTTTTTT.

Only a few counts were recorded for this clonotype. The V call is TRBV4-3, the J call TRBJ2-1, with 8 bases fitting TRBD2. The germline CDR1 and CDR2 sequences are LGHNA and YSLEER. The CDR3 spans 20 residues. V dropped 0 bases and J dropped 4; count of bases not matched to a gene: 17. This chain's CDR3 is CASSQDRGTIREGLYNEQFF. The CDR3 nucleotides read TGCGCCAGCAGCCAAGATCGGGGAACGATCCGGGAGGGTTTATACAATGAGCAGTTCTTC.

V usage is TRBV27 and J usage is TRBJ2-7; D gene ambiguous. The CDR3 runs 13 residues. CDR1 is MNHEY, CDR2 SMNVEV, per germline (reference sequence). V lost 6 bases and J lost 5, with 14 bases in between. The CDR3 nucleotides are TGTGCCAGCAGCCTCTCAGGAACAAACGAGCAGTACTTC. Translation: CASSLSGTNEQYF.

This clonotype was recorded many times. J is TRBJ1-1 and V is TRBV5-1; D may be TRBD1 (6 bases). This CDR3 has 15 amino acids. In germline, CDR1 is SGHRS, CDR2 YFSETQ. Trimming cost V 4 bases and J 4 bases, with 17 bases left between them. CDR3: CASSPSSGTLTEAFF. CDR3 in DNA: TGCGCCAGCAGCCCCTCAAGCGGGACACTCACTGAAGCTTTCTTT.

V is TRBV5-1 and J is TRBJ2-7; D is possibly TRBD1 (6 bases). CDR3 length: 16 residues. Germline CDR1 SGHRS, CDR2 YFSETQ. Trimming removed 5 bases at V and 0 bases at J, with 18 bases between. CDR3 sequence: CASSLTGRGSSYEQYF. For the CDR3, the DNA is TGCGCCAGCAGTCTCACGGGCAGGGGAAGCTCCTACGAGCAGTACTTC.

This clonotype was observed a few times. V gene TRBV29-1 combines with J gene TRBJ2-1, with 7 nucleotides matching TRBD2. The V and J ends lost 1 base and 8 bases, in that order; junction bases with no gene match: 2. The CDR3 loop spans 12 amino acids. The germline gives CDR1 SQVTM, CDR2 ANQGSEA. CDR3 bases: TGCAGCGTTGAAGCGGGAGGTGATGAGCAGTTCTTC. This codes for CSVEAGGDEQFF.

In this sample, this clonotype turned up a few times. The chain couples TRBV23-1 to TRBJ2-5; perhaps TRBD2 as D (5 bases). TRBV23-1 is an ORF, with its function uncertain. The CDR3 length is 18 residues. V gave up 4 bases and J gave up 2 bases, with 23 bases separating them. For the CDR3, the DNA is TGCGCCAGCAGTCCGAATTTTCGCTACGGACTTCAGCAAGAGACCCAGTACTTC. The encoded protein is CASSPNFRYGLQQETQYF.

The gene calls are TRBV9 and TRBJ2-1; a possible D gene is TRBD1 (5 bases). The CDR3 is 17 residues long. V lost 3 bases and J lost 2, with 18 bases in between. Per germline, CDR1 SGDLS and CDR2 YYNGEE. This chain's CDR3 is CASSESQATRTYNEQFF. The CDR3 region has the DNA TGTGCCAGCAGCGAATCACAGGCCACCAGGACCTACAATGAGCAGTTCTTC.

CDR3 loop: CASSSPGQGIEQFF. The CDR3 DNA reads TGTGCCAGCAGCTCGCCGGGACAGGGTATTGAGCAGTTCTTC. The V and J genes are TRBV7-8 and TRBJ2-1; 9 bases agree with TRBD1. Germline lookup yields CDR1 SGHVS and CDR2 FQNEAQ. This CDR3 has 14 amino acids. J was trimmed by 9 bases and V by 4 bases; bases with no gene match: 7.

This clonotype was observed a handful of times. The CDR3 spells CASSEPSRDTQYF. Written as DNA, the CDR3 is TGCGCCAGCAGTGAACCTAGTCGAGATACGCAGTATTTT. V and J are TRBV10-2 and TRBJ2-3; D is unclear. The CDR3 runs 13 residues. Deletions cut 3 bases from V and 5 bases from J, with 9 bases between. The germline gives CDR1 WSHSY, CDR2 SAAADI.